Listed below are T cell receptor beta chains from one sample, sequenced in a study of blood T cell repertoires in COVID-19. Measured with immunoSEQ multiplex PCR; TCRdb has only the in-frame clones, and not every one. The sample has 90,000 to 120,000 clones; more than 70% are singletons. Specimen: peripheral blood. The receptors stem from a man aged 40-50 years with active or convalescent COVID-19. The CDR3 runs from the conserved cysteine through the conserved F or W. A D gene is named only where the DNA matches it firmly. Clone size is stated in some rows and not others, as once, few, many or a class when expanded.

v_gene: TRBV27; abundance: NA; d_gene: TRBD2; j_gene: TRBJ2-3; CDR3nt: TGTGCCAGCAGCCGAGCGGGGGAAGATACGCAGTATTTT; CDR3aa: CASSRAGEDTQYF
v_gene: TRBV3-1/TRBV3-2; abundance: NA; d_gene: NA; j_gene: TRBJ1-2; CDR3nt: TGTGCCAGCAGCCAAGTGGAGAGTAACTATGGCTACACCTTC; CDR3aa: CASSQVESNYGYTF
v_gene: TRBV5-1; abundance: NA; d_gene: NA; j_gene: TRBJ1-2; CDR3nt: TGCGCCAGCAGCTTCGCGCTGCCCCGCGGAGGCTACACCTTC; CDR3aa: CASSFALPRGGYTF
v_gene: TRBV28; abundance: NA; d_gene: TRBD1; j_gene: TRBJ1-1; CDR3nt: TGTGCCAGCAGTTCAACGACAGGGAGCACTGAAGCTTTCTTT; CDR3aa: CASSSTTGSTEAFF
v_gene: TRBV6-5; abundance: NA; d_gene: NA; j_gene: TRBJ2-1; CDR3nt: TGTGCCAGCAGTTCCCGACTAGATTACAATGAGCAGTTCTTC; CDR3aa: CASSSRLDYNEQFF
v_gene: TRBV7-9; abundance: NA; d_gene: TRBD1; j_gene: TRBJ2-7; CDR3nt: TGTGCCAGCAGCTACGGGACAGGGGGGGTCTCCTACGAGCAGTACTTC; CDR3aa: CASSYGTGGVSYEQYF
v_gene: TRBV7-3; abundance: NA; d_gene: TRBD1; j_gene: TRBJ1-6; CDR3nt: TGTGCCAGCAGCTCCTCCGGACAGGGCGGGTCACCCCTCCACTTT; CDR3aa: CASSSSGQGGSPLHF
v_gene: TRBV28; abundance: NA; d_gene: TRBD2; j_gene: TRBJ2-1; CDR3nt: TGTGCCAGCAGTTTAGGCGCGGGAGGGAATGAGCAGTTCTTC; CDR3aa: CASSLGAGGNEQFF
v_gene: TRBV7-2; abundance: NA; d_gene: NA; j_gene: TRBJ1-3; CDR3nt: TGTGCCAGCAGCTTCATGTCTGGAAACACCATATATTTT; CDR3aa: CASSFMSGNTIYF
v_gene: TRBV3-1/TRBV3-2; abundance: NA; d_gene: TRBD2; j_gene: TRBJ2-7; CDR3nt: TGTGCCAGCAGCCAAACTAGCGGGAGGACGTGGGAGCAGTACTTC; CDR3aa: CASSQTSGRTWEQYF
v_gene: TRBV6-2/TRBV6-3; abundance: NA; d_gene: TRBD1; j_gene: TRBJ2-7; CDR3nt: TGTGCCAGCAGTTACAGCCTTACAGGGACAGGGGATAACCACGAGCAGTACTTC; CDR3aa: CASSYSLTGTGDNHEQYF
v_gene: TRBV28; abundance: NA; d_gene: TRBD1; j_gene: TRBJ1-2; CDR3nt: TGTGCCAGCAGTTCCCGGGACAGGGGATTTTACTATGGCTACACCTTC; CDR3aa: CASSSRDRGFYYGYTF
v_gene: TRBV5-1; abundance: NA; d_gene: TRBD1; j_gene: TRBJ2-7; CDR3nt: TGCGCCAGCAGCCACGTAACCGGGACAGAAAACGAGCAGTACTTC; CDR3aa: CASSHVTGTENEQYF
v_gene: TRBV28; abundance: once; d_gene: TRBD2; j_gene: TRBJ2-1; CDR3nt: TGTGCCAGCAGTCCCGGGACTAGCGGGGTGAGCTCCTACAATGAGCAGTTCTTC; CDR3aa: CASSPGTSGVSSYNEQFF
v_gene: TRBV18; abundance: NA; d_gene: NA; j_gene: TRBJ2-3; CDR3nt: TGTGCCAGCTCACCCCGCGGTCCCACCGATACGCAGTATTTT; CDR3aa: CASSPRGPTDTQYF
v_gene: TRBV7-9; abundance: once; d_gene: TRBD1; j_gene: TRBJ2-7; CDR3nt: TGTGCCAGCAGCCGTACGGGACAGGGGTCCGGCGAGCAGTACTTC; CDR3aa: CASSRTGQGSGEQYF
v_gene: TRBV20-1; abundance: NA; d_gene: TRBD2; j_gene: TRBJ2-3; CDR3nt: TGCAGTGCAATAGCGGGACAAGTGTATTTT; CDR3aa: CSAIAGQVYF
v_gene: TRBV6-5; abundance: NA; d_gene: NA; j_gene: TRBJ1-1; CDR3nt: TGTGCCAGCAGTTACGTTCGGGCCGGGAGAGGTGAAGCTTTCTTT; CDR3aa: CASSYVRAGRGEAFF
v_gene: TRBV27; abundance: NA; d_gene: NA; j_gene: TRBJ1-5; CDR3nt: TGTGCCAGCATGGGGCAGTTTAGCAATCAGCCCCAGCATTTT; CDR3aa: CASMGQFSNQPQHF
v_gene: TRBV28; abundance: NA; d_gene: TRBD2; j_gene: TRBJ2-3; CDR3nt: TGTGCCAGCAGTTCCCCACTAGCGGGCTCCACAGATACGCAGTATTTT; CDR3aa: CASSSPLAGSTDTQYF
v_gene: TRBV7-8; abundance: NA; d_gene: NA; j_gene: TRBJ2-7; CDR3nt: TGTGCCAGCAGCTTCCGGACTGCCCGGGAGAACGAGCAGTACTTC; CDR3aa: CASSFRTARENEQYF
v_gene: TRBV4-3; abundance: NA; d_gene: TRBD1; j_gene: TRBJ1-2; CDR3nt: TGCGCCAGCAGCCGAAAGATTATAGGGACAGAAGCTTCCAAAGGGGGCTACACCTTC; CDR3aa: CASSRKIIGTEASKGGYTF
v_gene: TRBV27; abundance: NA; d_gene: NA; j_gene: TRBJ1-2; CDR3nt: TGTGCCAGCAGTTTCATGGCGGCATCTAACTATGGCTACACCTTC; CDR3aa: CASSFMAASNYGYTF
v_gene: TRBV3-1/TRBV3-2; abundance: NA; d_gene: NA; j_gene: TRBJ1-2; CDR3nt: TGTGCCAGCAGCCAACTCTTGAGCTATGGCTACACCTTC; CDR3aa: CASSQLLSYGYTF
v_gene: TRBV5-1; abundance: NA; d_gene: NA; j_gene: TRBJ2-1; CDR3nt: TGCGCCAGCAGCGGTACAGGGGGGGTGCGCAATGAGCAGTTCTTC; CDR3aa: CASSGTGGVRNEQFF
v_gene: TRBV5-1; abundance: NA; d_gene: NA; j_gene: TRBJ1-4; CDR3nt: TGCGCCAGCAGCTGGGCGGGTACTAATGAAAAACTGTTTTTT; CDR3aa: CASSWAGTNEKLFF
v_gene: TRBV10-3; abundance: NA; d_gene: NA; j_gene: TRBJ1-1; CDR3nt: TGTGCCATCAGTCTTCAGGGGATGAACACTGAAGCTTTCTTT; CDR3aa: CAISLQGMNTEAFF
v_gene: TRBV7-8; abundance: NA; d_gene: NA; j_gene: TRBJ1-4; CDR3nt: TGTGCCAGCAGCTCTCAAAGGGGTTATGAAAAACTGTTTTTT; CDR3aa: CASSSQRGYEKLFF
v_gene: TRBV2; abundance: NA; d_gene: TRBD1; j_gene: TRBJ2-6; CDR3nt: TGTGCCAGCACCAGAGACAGGGTATTAGGGGCCAACGTCCTGACTTTC; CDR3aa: CASTRDRVLGANVLTF
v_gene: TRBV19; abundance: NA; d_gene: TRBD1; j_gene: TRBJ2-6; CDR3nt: TGTGCCAGTCGTGGACAGGCTGGGGCCAACGTCCTGACTTTC; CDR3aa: CASRGQAGANVLTF
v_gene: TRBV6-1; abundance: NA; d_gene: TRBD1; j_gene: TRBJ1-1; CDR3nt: TGTGCCAGCAGTGACCGGACAGGGAAGAGTGAAGCTTTCTTT; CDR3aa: CASSDRTGKSEAFF
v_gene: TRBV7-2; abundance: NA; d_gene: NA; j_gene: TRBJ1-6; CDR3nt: TGTGCCAGCAGCTTCGGACAGTTTAATTCACCCCTCCACTTT; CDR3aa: CASSFGQFNSPLHF
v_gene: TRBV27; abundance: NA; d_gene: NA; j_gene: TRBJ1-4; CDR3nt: TGTGCCAGCAGCCGGGGGGGTGAAAAACTGTTTTTT; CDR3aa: CASSRGGEKLFF
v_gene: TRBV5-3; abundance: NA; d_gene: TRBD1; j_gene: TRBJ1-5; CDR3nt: TGTGCCAGAAGCTCCGACCCGGGACAGGAGAACCCAAGTCAGCCCCAGCATTTT; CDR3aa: CARSSDPGQENPSQPQHF
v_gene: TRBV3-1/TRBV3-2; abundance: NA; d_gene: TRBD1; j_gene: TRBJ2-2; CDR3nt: TGTGCCAGCAGCCCCGGTACCGGGACAGGGGGCACCGGGGAGCTGTTTTTT; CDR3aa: CASSPGTGTGGTGELFF
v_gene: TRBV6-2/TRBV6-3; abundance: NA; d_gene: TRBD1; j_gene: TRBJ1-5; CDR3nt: TGTGCCAGCAGCCCTATTGCGGGACAGGGGAACCAGCCCCAGCATTTT; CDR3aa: CASSPIAGQGNQPQHF
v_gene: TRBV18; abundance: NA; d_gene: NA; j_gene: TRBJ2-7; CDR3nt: TGTGCCAGCTCACCACGGGGGGTTGGGGACTACGAGCAGTACTTC; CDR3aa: CASSPRGVGDYEQYF
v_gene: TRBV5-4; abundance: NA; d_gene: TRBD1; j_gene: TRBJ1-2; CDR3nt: TGTGCCAGCAGCCAACTTGCCGGACAGGGCGAGGGCTACACCTTC; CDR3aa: CASSQLAGQGEGYTF
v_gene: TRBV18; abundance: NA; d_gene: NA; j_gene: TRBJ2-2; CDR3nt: TGTGCCAGCTCACAACAGGACGGGGAGCTGTTTTTT; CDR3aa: CASSQQDGELFF
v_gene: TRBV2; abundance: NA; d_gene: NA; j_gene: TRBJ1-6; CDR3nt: TGTGCCAGCAGTAATGGGCCCACCGGTAATTCACCCCTCCACTTT; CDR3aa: CASSNGPTGNSPLHF
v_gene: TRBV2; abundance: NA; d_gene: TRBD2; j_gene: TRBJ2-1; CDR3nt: TGTGCCAGCAGTGTGGCTAGCGGTGAGCAGTTCTTC; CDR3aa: CASSVASGEQFF
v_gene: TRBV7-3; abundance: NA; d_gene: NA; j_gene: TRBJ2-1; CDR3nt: TGTGCCAGCAGCTTAGAGGCTAGCCATTCCAATGAGCAGTTCTTC; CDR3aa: CASSLEASHSNEQFF
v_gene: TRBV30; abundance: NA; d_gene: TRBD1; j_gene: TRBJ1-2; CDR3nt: TGTGCCTCCAGGACAGGATCTACCTATGGCTACACCTTC; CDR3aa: CASRTGSTYGYTF
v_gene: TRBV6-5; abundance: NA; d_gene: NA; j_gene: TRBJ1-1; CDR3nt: TGTGCCAGCAGGAGAAGGGAGGGAGCTTTCTTT; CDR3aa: CASRRREGAFF
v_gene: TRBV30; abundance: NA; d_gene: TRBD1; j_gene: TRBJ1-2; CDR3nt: TGTGCCTCTGACGCAGGGGGCTCCCTAGGCTACACCTTC; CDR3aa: CASDAGGSLGYTF
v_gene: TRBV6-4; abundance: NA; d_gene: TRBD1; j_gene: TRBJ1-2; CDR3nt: TGTGCCAGCAGTGCACAGGGGCGGATAGGCTACACCTTC; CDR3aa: CASSAQGRIGYTF
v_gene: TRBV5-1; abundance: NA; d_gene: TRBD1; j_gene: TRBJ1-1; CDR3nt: TGCGCCAGCAGATGGGGACAGGGTGGGAGTGAAGCTTTCTTT; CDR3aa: CASRWGQGGSEAFF
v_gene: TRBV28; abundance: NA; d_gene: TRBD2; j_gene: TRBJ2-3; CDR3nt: TGTGCCAGCGGGACTAGAGGGTTCACAGATACGCAGTATTTT; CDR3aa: CASGTRGFTDTQYF
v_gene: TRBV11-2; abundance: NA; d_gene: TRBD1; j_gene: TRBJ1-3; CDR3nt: TGTGCCAGCAGCTTAGGGGACAGGGCTGGAAACACCATATATTTT; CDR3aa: CASSLGDRAGNTIYF
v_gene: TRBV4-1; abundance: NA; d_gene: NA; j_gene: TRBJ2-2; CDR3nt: TGCGCCAGCAGCCGTACTAGAGACACCGGGGAGCTGTTTTTT; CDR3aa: CASSRTRDTGELFF
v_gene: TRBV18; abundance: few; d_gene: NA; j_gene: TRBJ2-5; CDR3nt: TGTGCCAGCTCATACACAGTGAAGGGGCAAGAGACCCAGTACTTC; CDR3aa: CASSYTVKGQETQYF